Following are 14 T cell receptor beta chains from one sample sequenced in a study of preoperative IRX-2 immunotherapy in early breast cancer. Here immunoSEQ multiplex PCR was the method, and the copy in TCRdb shows in-frame clones only, minus some. The sample yields roughly 6,200 clones, 60% to 85% seen once. Treatment here: preoperative locoregional IRX-2 cytokine immunotherapy. The starting material was tumor tissue, obtained before IRX-2 immunotherapy. The receptors were sampled from a human donor with breast cancer.

J is TRBJ2-7 and V is TRBV7-6, with D tentatively TRBD1 or TRBD2 (6 bases each). CDR3 length: 15 amino acids. Germline CDR1 is SGHVS and CDR2 is FNYEAQ. Trimming removed 5 bases from V and 7 bases from J, with 21 bases in between. DNA of the CDR3: TGTGCCAGCAGCGGCAGGGGACTGCTTTCGGGTGAGCAGTACTTC. Amino acid sequence: CASSGRGLLSGEQYF.

The chain uses TRBV11-3 and TRBJ2-7; 8 nucleotides agree with TRBD1. V dropped 5 bases and J dropped 4; count of bases not matched to a gene: 10. This CDR3 spans 15 amino acids. The germline V gene has CDR1 SGHNT and CDR2 YENEEA. CDR3 sequence reads: CASSPSGTGLYEQYF. As DNA, the CDR3 is TGTGCCAGCAGCCCCTCCGGGACAGGCCTGTACGAGCAGTACTTC. The whole variable domain, filled in from reference TRBV11-3 and TRBJ2-7, reads EAGVVQSPRYKIIEKKQPVAFWCNPISGHNTLYWYLQNLGQGPELLIRYENEEAVDDSQLPKDRFSAERLKGVDSTLKIQPAELGDSAVYLCASSPSGTGLYEQYFGPGTRLTVT.

This rearrangement joins TRBV5-1 to TRBJ1-1; a weak D match, TRBD1 (6 bases). Germline CDR1 and CDR2: SGHRS and YFSETQ. The CDR3 is 14 residues long. V was cut by 4 bases and J by 0 bases, with 10 bases left in between. For the CDR3, the DNA is TGCGCCAGCAGCGTGGACAGTATGAACACTGAAGCTTTCTTT. This translates into CASSVDSMNTEAFF.

The chain joins TRBV7-7 to TRBJ2-2, with D maybe TRBD1 (5 bases). The length of the CDR3 is 15 residues. Germline CDR1 SSHAT, CDR2 FNYEAQ (reference sequence). The V and J ends lost 6 bases and 5 bases respectively, with 16 bases between them. The CDR3: CASRTNPGKTGELFF. The CDR3 DNA reads TGTGCCAGCAGGACAAACCCAGGGAAGACCGGGGAGCTGTTTTTT. Variable domain in full (rest from reference TRBV7-7 and TRBJ2-2): GAGVSQSPRYKVTKRGQDVTLRCDPISSHATLYWYQQALGQGPEFLTYFNYEAQPDKSGLPSDRFSAERPEGSISTLTIQRTEQRDSAMYRCASRTNPGKTGELFFGEGSRLTVL.

This clone came up once. The V gene is TRBV5-1, the J gene TRBJ2-3, with 9 bases matching TRBD1. CDR1 and CDR2 (germline): SGHRS, YFSETQ. The CDR3 is 15 residues long. The V and J ends lost 7 bases and 4 bases, in that order; junction bases with no gene match: 10. CDR3 in DNA: TGCGCCAGCTCCGGGGGGACAGGGTCGGCAGATACGCAGTATTTT. It yields the protein CASSGGTGSADTQYF.

This clone was recorded only once. The chain combines TRBV14 with TRBJ1-5, with unresolved D. Germline CDR1 is SGHDN and CDR2 is FVKESK. The CDR3 covers 13 residues. The ends were cut back, 0 bases at V and 5 bases at J, with 5 bases in the middle. The CDR3 nucleotides read TGTGCCAGCAGCCAAGATTTGTATCAGCCCCAGCATTTT. It specifies CASSQDLYQPQHF.

This chain's CDR3 is CASSSRTPGAYGYTF. The CDR3 DNA reads as TGTGCCAGTAGTAGTCGCACACCAGGGGCCTATGGCTACACCTTC. The chain carries TRBV19 and TRBJ1-2, with D possibly matching TRBD1 (6 bases). Germline V gene lookup returns CDR1 LNHDA and CDR2 SQIVND (reference sequence). Trimming took off 4 bases at V and 4 bases at J, with 16 bases between the two ends. The CDR3 contains 15 residues.

The chain recombines TRBV19 with TRBJ2-1, with no clear D. Per germline, CDR1 LNHDA and CDR2 SQIVND (reference sequence). The V and J ends lost 8 bases and 2 bases respectively, with 4 bases between them. The CDR3 runs 11 residues. CDR3 residues: CASGTYNEQFF. Here the CDR3 DNA reads TGTGCCAGTGGAACCTACAATGAGCAGTTCTTC.

The V gene is TRBV6-8, the J gene TRBJ1-2, with 7 bases fitting TRBD1. The CDR3 extends over 12 amino acids. V gave up 5 bases and J gave up 8 bases; unmatched junction bases: 5. Germline CDR1 reads MNHGY; CDR2 reads SAAAGT. This chain's CDR3 is CASSTDRAGYTF. CDR3 sequence (DNA): TGTGCCAGCAGTACCGACAGGGCGGGCTACACCTTC.

The sample holds a few counts of this clone. The chain couples TRBV5-1 to TRBJ1-4, with unresolved D. The V gene's germline CDR1 is SGHRS and CDR2 YFSETQ. This CDR3 has 15 residues. V shed 2 bases and J shed 4 bases, with 12 bases lying between them. CDR3: CASSLSPGFNEKLFF. The CDR3 DNA is TGCGCCAGCAGCTTAAGCCCCGGGTTTAATGAAAAACTGTTTTTT. Using reference TRBV5-1 and TRBJ1-4 for the parts outside the CDR3, the full variable domain is KAGVTQTPRYLIKTRGQQVTLSCSPISGHRSVSWYQQTPGQGLQFLFEYFSETQRNKGNFPGRFSGRQFSNSRSEMNVSTLELGDSALYLCASSLSPGFNEKLFFGSGTQLSVL.

V and J are TRBV5-1 and TRBJ1-1; D is uncertain. This CDR3 has 14 residues. CDR1 is SGHRS, CDR2 YFSETQ, per germline. Trimming took off 0 bases at V and 1 base at J, with 7 bases between the two ends. The CDR3 sequence: CASSLATANTEAFF. CDR3 DNA: TGCGCCAGCAGCTTGGCCACCGCGAACACTGAAGCTTTCTTT.

The rearrangement links TRBV30 to TRBJ2-3; 10 nucleotides match TRBD2. The junction had 8 bases not matched to a gene; V was cut back by 3 bases and J by 5 bases. This CDR3 spans 15 amino acids. Germline lookup yields CDR1 GTSNPN and CDR2 SVGIG (reference sequence). The CDR3 bases are TGTGCCTGGAGCGTTTCGGGACTAGCGCTAGATACGCAGTATTTT. Translated: CAWSVSGLALDTQYF. The variable domain in full, completed from reference TRBV30 and TRBJ2-3, reads SQTIHQWPATLVQPVGSPLSLECTVEGTSNPNLYWYRQAAGRGLQLLFYSVGIGQISSEVPQNLSASRPQDRQFILSSKKLLLSDSGFYLCAWSVSGLALDTQYFGPGTRLTVL.

This sequence joins TRBV30 and TRBJ1-5; no firm D call. Trimming shortened V by 2 bases and J by 5 bases, and 16 bases separated the two germline ends. The V gene's germline CDR1 is GTSNPN and CDR2 SVGIG (reference sequence). The CDR3 has 15 amino acids. The CDR3 loop is CAWSPGPAPHQPQHF. Here the CDR3 DNA reads TGTGCCTGGAGTCCCGGCCCTGCGCCGCATCAGCCCCAGCATTTT.

The V call is TRBV14, the J call TRBJ2-7; no definite D call. V was clipped by 1 base and J by 6 bases, with 7 bases between them. Germline V CDR1 and CDR2: SGHDN, FVKESK. This CDR3 spans 12 amino acids. This CDR3 reads CASSQGWGEQYF. The CDR3 DNA follows: TGTGCCAGCAGCCAAGGTTGGGGCGAGCAGTACTTC.